This T cell receptor beta chain was found in a study of CD8 T cells in Susac syndrome. Germline CDR1 and CDR2: SGDLS and YYNGEE. The CDR3 covers 15 residues. V was shortened by 4 bases and J by 2 bases, with 12 bases between the two germline ends. When the RNA was reverse transcribed, random hexamers were used with an input of about 0.5 to 1 ug. Each CDR3 protein gets one entry after TCRdb re-called the immunoSEQ multiplex PCR reads with MiXCR. The top ten hold approximately 0.12% of the sample, which has almost 450,000 distinct CDR3 sequences, around 83% seen once. The sample comprised CD8+ T cells from PBMCs. V usage is TRBV9 and J usage is TRBJ2-2; D possibly uses TRBD1 or TRBD2 (6 bases each). The TCR comes from a human donor with multiple sclerosis. The DNA for the CDR3 is TGTGCCAGCAGCACCCGGGGGCCAAACACCGGGGAGCTGTTTTTT. Amino acids: CASSTRGPNTGELFF.